The T cell receptor beta chain described here comes from a study of cytomegalovirus exposure and HLA in healthy donors. With 60 Vbeta and 13 Jbeta primers, the PCR was carried out. Libraries were prepared by immunoSEQ multiplex PCR; TCRdb keeps only in-frame clonotypes and omits some of them. The sample has approximately 110,000 clones, 60% to 70% seen once; the top ten hold approximately 3.8%. After removal of 8 bases from V and 4 bases from J, the junction contained 4 bases not matched to a gene. Germline CDR1 reads LNHDA; CDR2 reads SQIVND (reference sequence). CDR3 size: 14 residues. The V call is TRBV19, the J call TRBJ1-6; 8 nucleotides align to TRBD1. The sequence came from a man aged 25-45 years in good health and CMV-seropositive. The sample taken for sequencing was PBMCs. CDR3 sequence (DNA): TGTGCCAGTTCCTGGGACAGGTATAATTCACCCCTCCACTTT. Its protein is CASSWDRYNSPLHF.